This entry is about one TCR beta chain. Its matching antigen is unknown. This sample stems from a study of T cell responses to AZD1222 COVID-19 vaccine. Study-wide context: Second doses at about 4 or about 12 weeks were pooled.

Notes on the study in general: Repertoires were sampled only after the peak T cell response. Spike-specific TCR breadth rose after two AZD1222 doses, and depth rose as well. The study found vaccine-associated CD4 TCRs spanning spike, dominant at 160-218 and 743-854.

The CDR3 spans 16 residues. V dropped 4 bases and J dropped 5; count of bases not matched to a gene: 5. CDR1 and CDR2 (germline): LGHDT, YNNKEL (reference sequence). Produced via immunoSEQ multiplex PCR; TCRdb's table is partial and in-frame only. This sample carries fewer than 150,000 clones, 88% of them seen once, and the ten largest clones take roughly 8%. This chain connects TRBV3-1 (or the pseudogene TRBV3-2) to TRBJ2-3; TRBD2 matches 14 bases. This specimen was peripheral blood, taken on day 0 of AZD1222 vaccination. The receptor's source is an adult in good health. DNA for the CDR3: TGTGCCAGCAGCCGGGGACTAGCGGGGGCTATAGATACGCAGTATTTT. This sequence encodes CASSRGLAGAIDTQYF.